This TCR beta chain was identified during a study of blood T cell repertoires in COVID-19. About the study: Samples representing acute and convalescent COVID-19 were sourced from the United States, Italy and Spain.

TCRdb's copy holds only in-frame clones and misses some; the assay was immunoSEQ multiplex PCR. The sample shows about 120,000 clones, roughly 78% of them seen only once. Germline values: CDR1 KGHSH, CDR2 LQKENI. This CDR3 has 17 residues. Losses at the gene ends were 0 bases for V and 1 base for J; bases not matched to a gene: 5. Sequenced input: peripheral blood. The genes are TRBV18 and TRBJ2-7, with 11 bases fitting TRBD2. The sequence was collected from a man aged 55 to 69 with active or convalescent COVID-19. CDR3 nucleotide sequence: TGTGCCAGCTCACCACCGGGGCTAGCGGGAGGATCCTACGAGCAGTACTTC. It is translated as CASSPPGLAGGSYEQYF.